These 19 T cell receptor beta chains were all obtained from the same sample, sequenced in a study of CD8 T cells in ankylosing spondylitis. TCRdb used MiXCR to reprocess the 5' RACE reads, holding one entry per CDR3 protein. The sample shows almost 30,000 distinct CDR3 sequences, 5.3% of them seen only once. Material: blood, either unsorted or a sorted T cell fraction (not recorded which). The receptor set was obtained from a female donor with ankylosing spondylitis or in good health (not recorded which).

The sample holds many counts of this clonotype. The chain recombines TRBV9 with TRBJ1-2; D call uncertain. V lost 3 bases and J 1 base, leaving 13 bases between the germline ends. The CDR3 is 15 residues long. CDR1 and CDR2 from the germline V gene are SGDLS and YYNGEE. The CDR3: CASSAQPFINYGYTF. In nucleotides, the CDR3 is TGTGCCAGCAGCGCGCAACCCTTCATTAACTATGGCTACACCTTC.

By frequency in the sample, this clonotype is medium-sized. The rearrangement uses TRBV7-9 and TRBJ1-1, with no clear D. Trimming left V 8 bases short and J 1 base short, with 17 bases between. The CDR3 is 15 amino acids. Germline loops: CDR1 SEHNR, CDR2 FQNEAQ (reference sequence). In DNA, the CDR3 is TGTGCCAGCGAAAGCCTCTCCGGGGAGAACACTGAAGCTTTCTTT. Translated, it gives CASESLSGENTEAFF.

The table lists this clonotype with many counts. The chain joins TRBV9 to TRBJ2-1; TRBD2 aligns across 14 bases. The germline V gene encodes CDR1 SGDLS and CDR2 YYNGEE. Trimming at V came to 1 base and at J to 6 bases, leaving 6 bases not matched to a gene. The CDR3 loop spans 17 amino acids. The CDR3, as DNA: TGTGCCAGCAGCGTAACCTCAGGACTAGCGGGAGGCAATGAGCAGTTCTTC. It yields the protein CASSVTSGLAGGNEQFF.

This clonotype was observed many times. The chain combines TRBV25-1 with TRBJ2-3; TRBD2 is a possible D gene (6 bases). Germline V gene lookup returns CDR1 MGHDK and CDR2 SYGVNS. V lost 9 bases to trimming and J lost 1 base, with 11 bases between them. The length of the CDR3 is 13 residues. As DNA, the CDR3 is TGTGCCAGTCCGACTAGAGGCACAGATACGCAGTATTTT. Translation gives CASPTRGTDTQYF.

In this sample, this clonotype turned up many times. This sequence may be a read error, since a much larger clone differs from it by one base. CDR3: CASSVVGDSEAFF. Here the CDR3 DNA reads TGTGCCAGCAGCGTAGTTGGGGACAGTGAAGCTTTCTTT. The rearrangement uses TRBV9 and TRBJ1-1, with 7 bases lining up with TRBD1. The CDR3 loop spans 13 amino acids. Germline V gives CDR1 SGDLS, CDR2 YYNGEE. V shed 0 bases and J 7 bases; nucleotides not matched to a gene: 3.

This clonotype was detected many times. The genes are TRBV9 and TRBJ1-2, with D possibly being TRBD1 (5 bases). Trimming pared 0 bases from V and 4 bases from J, leaving 16 bases between. CDR1 and CDR2 from the germline V gene are SGDLS and YYNGEE. The CDR3 length is 16 residues. The CDR3 here is CASSVESGRVTYGYTF. CDR3 DNA sequence: TGTGCCAGCAGCGTAGAAAGCGGCAGGGTCACCTATGGCTACACCTTC.

The sample holds many counts of this clonotype. The chain links TRBV9 to TRBJ2-7, with D maybe TRBD1 (6 bases). This CDR3 spans 16 amino acids. Germline values: CDR1 SGDLS, CDR2 YYNGEE. V was cut by 0 bases and J by 5 bases, with 18 bases left in between. The CDR3 reads CASSVDEPGVLDEQYF. As DNA, the CDR3 is TGTGCCAGCAGCGTAGACGAACCAGGGGTACTCGACGAGCAGTACTTC.

This clonotype was detected ten times or more. This chain connects TRBV9 to TRBJ2-5; no clear D. The germline gives CDR1 SGDLS, CDR2 YYNGEE. The ends were cut back, 2 bases at V and 4 bases at J, with 12 bases in the middle. The CDR3 spans 14 residues. Here the CDR3 DNA reads TGTGCCAGCAGCGTTTGGGTGGACGGAGAGACCCAGTACTTC. This encodes CASSVWVDGETQYF.

Comment on this clonotype: Being one base from a much bigger clone, this may be a read error. This sequence joins TRBV9 and TRBJ2-3; 12 nucleotides line up with TRBD2. Per germline, CDR1 SGDLS and CDR2 YYNGEE. The CDR3 is 15 residues long. Trimming at V came to 3 bases and at J to 1 base, leaving 0 bases not matched to a gene. CDR3: CASSGTSGGTDTQYF. CDR3 DNA sequence: TGTGCCAGCAGCGGGACTAGCGGGGGCACAGATACGCAGTATTTT.

This clonotype was seen a few times. This chain connects TRBV20-1 to TRBJ2-6, with 10 bases identical to TRBD2. CDR1 DFQATT and CDR2 SNEGSKA come from the germline V gene (reference sequence). J lost 0 bases, V lost 2 bases, and 10 bases had no gene match. The CDR3 has 19 amino acids. The CDR3 nucleotides read TGCAGTGCTAGACCGCCGACTAGCGGGTCGAACTCTGGGGCCAACGTCCTGACTTTC. It encodes CSARPPTSGSNSGANVLTF.

This clonotype was observed at least ten times. The rearrangement links TRBV9 to TRBJ2-3; D call uncertain. V lost 0 bases, J lost 8 bases, and 13 bases lay in between. This CDR3 region has 14 residues. Per the germline V gene, CDR1 is SGDLS and CDR2 is YYNGEE. The CDR3 reads CASSVDQWVVTQYF. The CDR3 coding sequence is TGTGCCAGCAGCGTAGATCAGTGGGTGGTTACGCAGTATTTT.

This clonotype was picked up many times. The chain uses TRBV9 and TRBJ2-1; D possibly corresponds to TRBD2 (5 bases). Germline V CDR1 and CDR2: SGDLS, YYNGEE. The V end was cut by 1 base, the J end by 9 bases, with 17 bases between. The CDR3 is made up of 15 amino acids. CDR3 residues: CASSVLSGKSFEQFF. CDR3 bases: TGTGCCAGCAGCGTACTTTCCGGGAAATCCTTTGAGCAGTTCTTC.

This clonotype has at least ten counts. The chain is built from TRBV9 and TRBJ2-2; D perhaps matches TRBD1 (6 bases). The CDR3 is made up of 15 amino acids. Germline CDR1 SGDLS, CDR2 YYNGEE. Trimming took off 3 bases at V and 0 bases at J, with 9 bases between the two ends. CDR3 amino acids: CASSGRTANTGELFF. CDR3 sequence (DNA): TGTGCCAGCAGCGGAAGGACAGCGAACACCGGGGAGCTGTTTTTT.

The chain combines TRBV9 with TRBJ2-1, with D possibly being TRBD2 (6 bases). Trimming removed 0 bases from V and 4 bases from J, with 11 bases in between. The CDR3 sequence is 15 residues long. Germline V gives CDR1 SGDLS, CDR2 YYNGEE. This CDR3 is CASSVDGGVYNEQFF. The DNA of the CDR3 is TGTGCCAGCAGCGTAGACGGAGGGGTTTACAATGAGCAGTTCTTC. Combining the CDR3 with reference TRBV9 and TRBJ2-1 gives the whole variable domain DSGVTQTPKHLITATGQRVTLRCSPRSGDLSVYWYQQSLDQGLQFLIQYYNGEERAKGNILERFSAQQFPDLHSELNLSSLELGDSALYFCASSVDGGVYNEQFFGPGTRLTVL.

A few counts support this clonotype. V is TRBV9 and J is TRBJ1-1; the match to TRBD1 covers 10 bases. CDR1 SGDLS and CDR2 YYNGEE come from the germline V gene. The CDR3 length is 14 residues. V shed 4 bases and J 5 bases; nucleotides not matched to a gene: 5. This CDR3 reads CASSQGQGRTEAFF. CDR3 bases: TGTGCCAGCAGCCAGGGACAGGGGCGGACTGAAGCTTTCTTT.

Worth noting for this clonotype: This may stem from a read error, because a much larger clone lies one nucleotide away. V is TRBV9 and J is TRBJ2-3, with 7 bases lining up with TRBD2. Germline CDR1 reads SGDLS; CDR2 reads YYNGEE. The CDR3 contains 16 residues. CDR3 DNA sequence: TGTGCCAACAGCGTAGCCCGGGGGACTAACACAGATACGCAGTATTTT. Translated: CANSVARGTNTDTQYF.

This clonotype was observed at least ten times. The chain is built from TRBV9 and TRBJ2-5, with 7 bases fitting TRBD1. Germline CDR1 and CDR2: SGDLS and YYNGEE. The CDR3 spans 13 residues. The V gene end was trimmed by 0 bases and the J gene end by 9 bases; junction bases not matched to a gene: 5. The CDR3 coding sequence is TGTGCCAGCAGCGTAGAGGGGCAGGGGGCCCAGTACTTC. Protein sequence: CASSVEGQGAQYF.

This clonotype is classed as medium-sized. The chain joins TRBV9 to TRBJ2-7; D may be TRBD1 (6 bases). This CDR3 region has 15 residues. Germline assignment: CDR1 SGDLS and CDR2 YYNGEE. Trimming pared 4 bases from V and 2 bases from J, leaving 16 bases between. This CDR3 reads CASSTAGGGTYEQYF. The CDR3 bases are TGTGCCAGCAGCACAGCTGGGGGCGGTACCTACGAGCAGTACTTC.

This clonotype showed up many times. V gene TRBV9 combines with J gene TRBJ2-3; D is unclear. The CDR3 is 15 residues long. The germline V gene encodes CDR1 SGDLS and CDR2 YYNGEE. Trimming cost V 4 bases and J 4 bases, with 16 bases left between them. CDR3 nucleotide sequence: TGTGCCAGCAGCCCCAGCCCAAAAACGGCAGATACGCAGTATTTT. This gives the protein CASSPSPKTADTQYF.